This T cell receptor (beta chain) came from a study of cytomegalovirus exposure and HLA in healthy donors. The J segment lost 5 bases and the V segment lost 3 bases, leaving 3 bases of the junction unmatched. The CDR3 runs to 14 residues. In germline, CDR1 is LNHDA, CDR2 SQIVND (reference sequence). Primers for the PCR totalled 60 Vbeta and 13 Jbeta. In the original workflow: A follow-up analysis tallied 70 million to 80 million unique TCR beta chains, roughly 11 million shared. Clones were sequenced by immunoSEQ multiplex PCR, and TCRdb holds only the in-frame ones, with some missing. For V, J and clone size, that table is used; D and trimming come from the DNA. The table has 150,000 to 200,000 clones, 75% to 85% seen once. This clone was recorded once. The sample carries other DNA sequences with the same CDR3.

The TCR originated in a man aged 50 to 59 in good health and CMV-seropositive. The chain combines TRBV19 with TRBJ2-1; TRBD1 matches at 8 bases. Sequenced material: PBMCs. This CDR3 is CASSIGTGDNEQFF. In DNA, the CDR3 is TGTGCCAGTAGTATCGGGACAGGTGACAATGAGCAGTTCTTC.